These 28 T cell receptor beta chains originate from one sample sequenced in a study of T cell changes during pregnancy in multiple sclerosis (dated by TCRdb to between 2017 and 2020). The library was generated by the immunoSEQ multiplex PCR assay. Entries here come from immuneACCESS through TCRdb and include only in-frame sequences with V and J called. Some clones fail to appear in such tables; in the studies checked, an unresolved V gene covers under half of the shortfall, and the cause of the remainder is unknown. This sample holds 21,000 or so clones; approximately 90% were observed only once. The ten top clones hold 5% to 6.5% of the sample. The sample in question was CD8+ T cells from peripheral blood mononuclear cells, obtained in the second trimester of pregnancy. The receptor source for this set is a female donor in good health, enrolled as a control in a pregnancy study.

This sequence joins TRBV28 and TRBJ2-7; 15 bases agree with TRBD2. The V gene's germline CDR1 is MDHEN and CDR2 SYDVKM. The CDR3 has 15 amino acids. Trimming at V came to 3 bases and at J to 5 bases, leaving 2 bases not matched to a gene. The CDR3: CASSLRTSGGDEQYF. In DNA, the CDR3 is TGTGCCAGCAGTTTGAGGACTAGCGGGGGGGACGAGCAGTACTTC.

V is TRBV19 and J is TRBJ1-5; 7 bases are shared with TRBD1. The CDR3 has 15 amino acids. J was trimmed by 4 bases and V by 4 bases; bases with no gene match: 7. Germline values: CDR1 LNHDA, CDR2 SQIVND (reference sequence). Here the CDR3 DNA reads TGTGCCAGTAGTACCAGACAGGGAGAAAATCAGCCCCAGCATTTT. Protein product: CASSTRQGENQPQHF.

V usage is TRBV6-1 and J usage is TRBJ1-3, with D perhaps TRBD1 (5 bases). This CDR3 has 14 residues. Germline CDR1 is MNHNS and CDR2 is SASEGT. Trimming cost V 2 bases and J 8 bases, with 13 bases left between them. The CDR3 protein is CASSEWAGLDTIYF. The CDR3, as DNA: TGTGCCAGCAGTGAATGGGCAGGGCTGGACACCATATATTTT.

The rearrangement uses TRBV7-6 and TRBJ2-1, with 7 nucleotides matching TRBD2. The CDR3 sequence is 15 residues long. CDR1 is SGHVS, CDR2 FNYEAQ, per germline. Unmatched junction bases numbered 16, after V lost 8 bases and J lost 9 bases. CDR3 sequence: CASAWENGGSGEQFF. In nucleotides, the CDR3 is TGTGCCAGCGCCTGGGAGAATGGCGGGAGTGGTGAGCAGTTCTTC.

The chain links TRBV10-3 to TRBJ2-3, with 10 positions matching TRBD1. The CDR3 contains 17 residues. Germline CDR1 and CDR2: ENHRY and SYGVKD. Losses at the gene ends were 8 bases for V and 5 bases for J; bases not matched to a gene: 16. The CDR3 spells CAIRGLPGQGIKDTQYF. The CDR3 DNA reads TGTGCCATCCGCGGCTTGCCGGGACAGGGGATAAAAGATACGCAGTATTTT.

The chain combines TRBV4-2 with TRBJ2-1; TRBD2 matches at 12 bases. The CDR3 has 16 amino acids. Germline trimming cut 0 bases from V and 4 bases from J; bases unmatched to any gene: 1. The germline gives CDR1 LGHNA, CDR2 YNFKEQ. The CDR3 DNA is TGTGCCAGCAGCCAAGACGGGACTAGCGGGTACAATGAGCAGTTCTTC. This encodes CASSQDGTSGYNEQFF.

J is TRBJ2-1 and V is TRBV13; 8 bases align to TRBD1. V gave up 5 bases and J gave up 4 bases; unmatched junction bases: 10. The CDR3 covers 16 residues. Germline CDR1 reads PRHDT; CDR2 reads FYEKMQ (reference sequence). This CDR3 reads CASSPPWTGQYNEQFF. CDR3 coding DNA: TGTGCCAGCAGCCCCCCTTGGACAGGGCAGTACAATGAGCAGTTCTTC. Full variable domain (missing parts from reference TRBV13 and TRBJ2-1): AAGVIQSPRHLIKEKRETATLKCYPIPRHDTVYWYQQGPGQDPQFLISFYEKMQSDKGSIPDRFSAQQFSDYHSELNMSSLELGDSALYFCASSPPWTGQYNEQFFGPGTRLTVL.

The chain uses TRBV5-6 and TRBJ2-2; 8 bases align to TRBD2. V was pared by 2 bases and J by 8 bases, with 8 bases of the junction left unmatched. The V gene's germline CDR1 is SGHDT and CDR2 YYEEEE. The CDR3 totals 15 residues. CDR3 amino acids: CASSFSGTIVGELFF. The CDR3 DNA follows: TGTGCCAGCAGCTTTAGCGGGACCATCGTAGGGGAGCTGTTTTTT.

The chain couples TRBV13 to TRBJ1-4, with 9 bases lining up with TRBD1. From germline, CDR1 is PRHDT and CDR2 FYEKMQ (reference sequence). The CDR3 covers 14 residues. The J segment lost 9 bases and the V segment lost 5 bases, leaving 7 bases of the junction unmatched. DNA of the CDR3: TGTGCCAGCAGCCTCGGGACAGGGAGTAAAAAACTGTTTTTT. Its translation: CASSLGTGSKKLFF.

The J gene is TRBJ1-1, the V gene TRBV4-2; D perhaps matches TRBD1 (5 bases). The ends were cut back, 7 bases at V and 2 bases at J, with 11 bases in the middle. The CDR3 totals 13 residues. Germline V lookup: CDR1 LGHNA, CDR2 YNFKEQ. The CDR3, as DNA: TGTGCCAGCACCGGTGGGGCAAACACTGAAGCTTTCTTT. Its protein is CASTGGANTEAFF.

The chain carries TRBV5-8 and TRBJ1-2; D gene unclear. The length of the CDR3 is 13 residues. V lost 0 bases, J lost 3 bases, and 6 bases lay in between. Germline V CDR1 and CDR2: SGHTS, YDEGEE. CDR3 sequence (DNA): TGTGCCAGCAGCTTGGGACAATACTATGGCTACACCTTC. Protein sequence: CASSLGQYYGYTF.

This clone is termed medium-sized (0.01 to 0.1%). The V call is TRBV5-6, the J call TRBJ2-7; D unclear. This CDR3 spans 13 amino acids. The germline V and J ends were trimmed by 1 base and 6 bases, with 11 bases remaining between them. Germline V CDR1 and CDR2: SGHDT, YYEEEE. CDR3 protein: CASSLYPSSEQYF. The CDR3 DNA reads as TGTGCCAGCAGCTTGTATCCTAGTAGCGAGCAGTACTTC.

The chain combines TRBV29-1 with TRBJ2-7, with TRBD2 identical over 10 bases. Germline CDR1 reads SQVTM; CDR2 reads ANQGSEA. CDR3 length: 16 residues. Trimming took 6 bases from V and 5 from J; bases not matched to a gene: 16. CDR3 coding DNA: TGCAGCGTCGCAAGAACTGAACTAGCGGGAATCGACGAGCAGTACTTC. This sequence encodes CSVARTELAGIDEQYF.

The rearrangement joins TRBV28 to TRBJ2-7; TRBD2 agrees at 8 bases. The V segment lost 6 bases and the J segment 5 bases; nucleotides outside the gene matches: 12. CDR3 length: 15 residues. The germline gives CDR1 MDHEN, CDR2 SYDVKM. The CDR3 nucleotides are TGTGCCAGCAGCTACACCTCGCGGGGGGCGGACGAGCAGTACTTC. Residues: CASSYTSRGADEQYF. The full variable domain, rest sourced from reference TRBV28 and TRBJ2-7, is DVKVTQSSRYLVKRTGEKVFLECVQDMDHENMFWYRQDPGLGLRLIYFSYDVKMKEKGDIPEGYSVSREKKERFSLILESASTNQTSMYLCASSYTSRGADEQYFGPGTRLTVT.

This clone was seen only once. This chain uses TRBV5-1 with TRBJ1-5; TRBD1 is a possible D gene (5 bases). The germline V gene encodes CDR1 SGHRS and CDR2 YFSETQ. The CDR3 length is 18 residues. V gave up 3 bases and J gave up 7 bases, with 26 bases separating them. This CDR3 is CASSSPTVGPESRQPQHF. The CDR3, as DNA: TGCGCCAGCAGCTCTCCGACAGTGGGTCCAGAATCGCGACAGCCCCAGCATTTT.

The V gene is TRBV7-2, the J gene TRBJ1-4; maybe TRBD1 (5 bases). V gave up 2 bases and J gave up 3 bases, with 10 bases separating them. Germline CDR1 SGHTA, CDR2 FQGNSA. The CDR3 is 15 residues long. CDR3 residues: CASSLLAGPNEKLFF. The CDR3 DNA follows: TGTGCCAGCAGCTTATTGGCAGGGCCTAATGAAAAACTGTTTTTT.

The J gene is TRBJ2-7, the V gene TRBV5-4, with a possible D match to TRBD2 (5 bases). The CDR3 is 15 residues long. Germline V CDR1 and CDR2: SGHNT, YYREEE (reference sequence). Trimming shortened V by 0 bases and J by 0 bases, and 10 bases separated the two germline ends. CDR3 sequence: CASSLDGVVSYEQYF. The CDR3 nucleotides read TGTGCCAGCAGCTTGGACGGGGTGGTCTCCTACGAGCAGTACTTC.

J is TRBJ2-5 and V is TRBV6-1, with 10 bases that match TRBD2. The length of the CDR3 is 15 residues. V was pared by 1 base and J by 4 bases, with 3 bases of the junction left unmatched. Germline-derived CDR1 and CDR2 are MNHNS and SASEGT. CDR3 coding DNA: TGTGCCAGCAGTGAAGAAGCGGGAGGGCCAGAGACCCAGTACTTC. Residues: CASSEEAGGPETQYF.

The genes are TRBV6-1 and TRBJ2-7; TRBD2 might be the D (5 bases). This CDR3 spans 15 amino acids. Trimming removed 4 bases from V and 5 bases from J, with 18 bases in between. Germline lookup yields CDR1 MNHNS and CDR2 SASEGT. The CDR3 loop is CASSASHGGVNEQYF. DNA for the CDR3: TGTGCCAGCAGTGCGAGCCACGGAGGTGTAAACGAGCAGTACTTC.

The chain has TRBV30 and TRBJ2-5, with unresolved D. V dropped 0 bases and J dropped 5 bases, with 13 bases sitting between them. The V gene's germline CDR1 is GTSNPN and CDR2 SVGIG (reference sequence). The length of the CDR3 is 14 residues. DNA for the CDR3: TGTGCCTGGAGTGTATTGGGCGCTTGGGAGACCCAGTACTTC. Encoded protein: CAWSVLGAWETQYF.

CDR3 bases: TGTGCCAGCAGCACACCCGGGACTTCCAGGTCGTTTGTGGACTACGAGCAGTACTTC. Its protein is CASSTPGTSRSFVDYEQYF. This chain links TRBV5-4 with TRBJ2-7, with a tentative D call TRBD2 (6 bases). The CDR3 runs to 19 residues. V lost 4 bases to trimming and J lost 3 bases, with 29 bases between them. Germline V gene data show CDR1 as SGHNT and CDR2 as YYREEE (reference sequence).

The table lists this clone with a count of one. The rearrangement joins TRBV4-1 to TRBJ2-5; TRBD2 is a possible D gene (5 bases). The CDR3 extends over 12 amino acids. V was trimmed by 4 bases and J by 11 bases, leaving 14 bases between them. CDR1 MGHRA and CDR2 YSYEKL come from the germline V gene. This CDR3 is CASSPSNGEQYF. CDR3 DNA sequence: TGCGCCAGCAGCCCTTCTAACGGGGAGCAGTACTTC.

CDR3 region: CASSKTSGTGELFF. CDR3 sequence (DNA): TGTGCCAGCAGCAAGACTAGCGGCACCGGGGAGCTGTTTTTT. The chain employs TRBV7-6 and TRBJ2-2; 9 bases fit TRBD2. Unmatched junction bases numbered 2, after V lost 5 bases and J lost 4 bases. Per germline, CDR1 SGHVS and CDR2 FNYEAQ. The CDR3 totals 14 residues.

J is TRBJ2-7 and V is TRBV18; 8 nucleotides match TRBD2. Germline V gene lookup returns CDR1 KGHSH and CDR2 LQKENI. The CDR3 has 15 amino acids. V was clipped by 4 bases and J by 2 bases; unmatched bases: 7. DNA for the CDR3: TGTGCCAGCTCACGTACTAGCGGCAAAACCTACGAGCAGTACTTC. Amino acids: CASSRTSGKTYEQYF.

The J gene is TRBJ2-5, the V gene TRBV21-1; the listed D gene, TRBD1, was not tested against the DNA. TRBV21-1 is marked as a pseudogene. This CDR3 is 14 amino acids long. This chain's CDR3 is CASAPRGQGETQYF. The CDR3 DNA is TGTGCCAGCGCCCCCAGGGGGCAGGGAGAGACCCAGTACTTC.

The V and J genes are TRBV29-1 and TRBJ2-7; possible D gene TRBD2, 5 bases. CDR3 length: 12 amino acids. The V gene lost 4 bases and the J gene lost 7 bases, with 14 bases spanning the gap. Germline V CDR1 and CDR2: SQVTM, ANQGSEA. CDR3 nucleotide sequence: TGCAGCGTTGTCTCCGGGGAAGGGGAGCAGTACTTC. Translation: CSVVSGEGEQYF.

The chain joins TRBV27 to TRBJ1-5; no clear D. CDR1 is MNHEY and CDR2 is SMNVEV in the germline V gene (reference sequence). V was trimmed by 0 bases and J by 3 bases, leaving 18 bases between them. The length of the CDR3 is 18 residues. This chain's CDR3 is CASSLSFSREDHNQPQHF. In DNA form, the CDR3 reads TGTGCCAGCAGTTTATCGTTCTCCCGCGAGGATCACAATCAGCCCCAGCATTTT.

This clone was found once. This chain uses TRBV6-6 with TRBJ2-2, with 7 bases matching TRBD1. CDR3 size: 16 residues. Germline loops: CDR1 MNHNY, CDR2 SVGAGI (reference sequence). V dropped 2 bases and J dropped 6; count of bases not matched to a gene: 9. Here the CDR3 DNA reads TGTGCCAGCAGTTACCCCGCCTATACAGGGGCCGGGGAGCTGTTTTTT. It translates to CASSYPAYTGAGELFF.